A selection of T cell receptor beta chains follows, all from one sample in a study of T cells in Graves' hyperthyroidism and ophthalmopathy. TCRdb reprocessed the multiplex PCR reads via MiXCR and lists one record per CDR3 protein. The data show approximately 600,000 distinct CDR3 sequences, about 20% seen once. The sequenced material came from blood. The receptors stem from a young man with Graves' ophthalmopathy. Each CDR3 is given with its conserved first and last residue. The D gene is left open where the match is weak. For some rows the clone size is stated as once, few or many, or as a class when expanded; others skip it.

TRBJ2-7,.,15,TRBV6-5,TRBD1,CASSYRGQSHYEQYF,TGTGCCAGCAGTTATAGGGGACAGAGCCACTACGAGCAGTACTTC
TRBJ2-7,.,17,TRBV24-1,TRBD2,CATSPGTSGRAAGEQYF,TGTGCCACCAGTCCAGGGACTAGCGGGAGGGCCGCGGGCGAGCAGTACTTC
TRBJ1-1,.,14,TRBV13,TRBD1,CASSLNRGATEAFF,TGTGCCAGCAGCTTAAACAGGGGGGCCACTGAAGCTTTCTTT
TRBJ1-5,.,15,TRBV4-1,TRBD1,CASSHHRGSNQPQHF,TGCGCCAGCAGCCACCACAGGGGGAGCAATCAGCCCCAGCATTTT
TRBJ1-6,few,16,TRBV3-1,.,CASSQGQGAGSSPLHF,TGTGCCAGCAGCCAAGGGCAGGGTGCGGGTTCTTCACCCCTCCACTTT
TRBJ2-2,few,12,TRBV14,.,CASSHWDGELFF,TGTGCCAGCAGCCACTGGGACGGGGAGCTGTTTTTT
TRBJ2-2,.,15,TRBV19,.,CASTDPRVHTGELFF,TGTGCCAGTACCGACCCACGGGTTCACACCGGGGAGCTGTTTTTT
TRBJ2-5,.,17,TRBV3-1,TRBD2,CASSQTYREGLRETQYF,TGTGCCAGCAGCCAAACCTACCGGGAGGGCCTCAGGGAGACCCAGTACTTC
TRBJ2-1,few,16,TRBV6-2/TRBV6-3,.,CASSYSKSVSYNEQFF,TGTGCCAGCAGTTACTCGAAGTCGGTCTCTTACAATGAGCAGTTCTTC
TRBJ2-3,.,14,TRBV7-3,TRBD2,CASSAAGASDTQYF,TGTGCCAGCAGCGCGGCGGGAGCCTCAGATACGCAGTATTTT
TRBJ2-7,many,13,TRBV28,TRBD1,CASISGQGGEQYF,TGTGCCAGCATTTCGGGACAGGGAGGCGAGCAGTACTTC
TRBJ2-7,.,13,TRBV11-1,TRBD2,CASSDGRGGEQYF,TGTGCCAGCAGTGACGGGAGGGGCGGCGAGCAGTACTTC
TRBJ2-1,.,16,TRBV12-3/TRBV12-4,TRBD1,CASSSTTPTGNDEQFF,TGTGCCAGCAGTTCTACAACACCGACAGGGAACGATGAGCAGTTCTTC
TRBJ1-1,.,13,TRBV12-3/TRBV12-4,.,CASTPGIGTEAFF,TGTGCCAGCACCCCGGGGATCGGCACTGAAGCTTTCTTT
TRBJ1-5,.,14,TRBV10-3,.,CAISDQGSNQPQHF,TGTGCCATCAGTGATCAGGGTAGCAATCAGCCCCAGCATTTT
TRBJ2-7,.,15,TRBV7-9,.,CASSSRGDLPGEQYF,TGTGCCAGCAGCTCCCGAGGGGATCTCCCTGGGGAGCAGTACTTC
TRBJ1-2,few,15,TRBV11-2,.,CASSLEGGANYGYTF,TGTGCCAGCAGCTTAGAGGGGGGAGCTAACTATGGCTACACCTTC
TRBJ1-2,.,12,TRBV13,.,CASSLSVHGYTF,TGTGCCAGCAGCTTATCGGTACATGGCTACACCTTC
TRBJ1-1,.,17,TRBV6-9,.,CASSYNPGEIEVTEAFF,TGTGCCAGCAGTTACAACCCAGGGGAGATAGAGGTCACTGAAGCTTTCTTT
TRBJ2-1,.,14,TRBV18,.,CASSPQQGSDEQFF,TGTGCCAGCTCACCACAACAGGGCAGTGATGAGCAGTTCTTC
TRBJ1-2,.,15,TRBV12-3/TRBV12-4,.,CVSTLLGASDYGYTF,TGTGTCAGCACCCTATTGGGGGCATCGGACTATGGCTACACCTTC
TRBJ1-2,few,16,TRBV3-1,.,CASSQDRTVSTNGYTF,TGTGCCAGCAGCCAAGATAGGACAGTCTCCACGAATGGCTACACCTTC
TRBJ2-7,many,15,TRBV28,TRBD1,CASSARGTGSYEQYF,TGTGCCAGCAGTGCCCGTGGGACAGGGTCCTACGAGCAGTACTTC
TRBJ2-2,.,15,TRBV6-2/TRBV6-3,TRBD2,CASSYSRLAGGELFF,TGTGCCAGCAGTTACTCGAGACTAGCTGGCGGGGAGCTGTTTTTT
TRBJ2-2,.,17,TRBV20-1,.,CSARALGTFANTGELFF,TGCAGTGCTAGAGCACTCGGGACTTTCGCGAACACCGGGGAGCTGTTTTTT
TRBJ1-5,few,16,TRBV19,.,CASSTAGEYSNQPQHF,TGTGCCAGTAGCACGGCAGGAGAGTATAGCAATCAGCCCCAGCATTTT
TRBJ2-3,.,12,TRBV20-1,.,CSARLTGDTQYF,TGCAGTGCTAGACTCACGGGAGATACGCAGTATTTT
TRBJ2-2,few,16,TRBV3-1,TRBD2,CASSRSSGRASGELFF,TGTGCCAGCAGCCGTTCGAGCGGGAGGGCCTCCGGGGAGCTGTTTTTT
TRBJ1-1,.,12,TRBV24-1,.,CATRSGAGGAFF,TGTGCCACCAGGTCGGGGGCCGGCGGAGCTTTCTTT
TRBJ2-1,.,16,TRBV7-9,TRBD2,CASSLASSGTHNEQFF,TGTGCCAGCAGCTTAGCGTCTAGCGGGACCCACAATGAGCAGTTCTTC
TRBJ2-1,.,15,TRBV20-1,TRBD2,CSARERTSGYNEQFF,TGCAGTGCTAGAGAGAGGACTAGCGGTTACAATGAGCAGTTCTTC
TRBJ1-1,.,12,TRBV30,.,CAWTDSGTEAFF,TGTGCCTGGACGGACAGTGGCACTGAAGCTTTCTTT
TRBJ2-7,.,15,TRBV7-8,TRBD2,CASSFWGLEVYEQYF,TGTGCCAGCAGCTTTTGGGGACTAGAAGTATACGAGCAGTACTTC
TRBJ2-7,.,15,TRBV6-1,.,CASSDGPGQSYEQYF,TGTGCCAGCAGTGATGGACCTGGACAGTCGTACGAGCAGTACTTC
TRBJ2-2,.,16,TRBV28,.,CASSLASLAGTGELFF,TGTGCCAGCAGTTTAGCGTCACTAGCAGGAACCGGGGAGCTGTTTTTT
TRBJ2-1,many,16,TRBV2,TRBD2,CASSLKRDSSYNEQFF,TGTGCCAGCAGCCTTAAGCGGGATAGCTCCTACAATGAGCAGTTCTTC
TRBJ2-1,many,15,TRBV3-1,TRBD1,CASSPGTGTYNEQFF,TGTGCCAGCAGCCCCGGGACAGGGACCTACAATGAGCAGTTCTTC
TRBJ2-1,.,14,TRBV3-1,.,CASSPPRPGGEQFF,TGTGCCAGCAGCCCTCCTCGACCTGGGGGTGAGCAGTTCTTC
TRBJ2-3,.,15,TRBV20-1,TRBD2,CSARDPGGRADTQYF,TGCAGTGCTAGAGATCCTGGCGGGAGGGCAGATACGCAGTATTTT
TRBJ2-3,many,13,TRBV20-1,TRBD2,CSGTSEYTDTQYF,TGCAGTGGGACTAGCGAATACACAGATACGCAGTATTTT
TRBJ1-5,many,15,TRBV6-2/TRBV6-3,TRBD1,CASRIRDRAHQPQHF,TGTGCCAGCAGGATCCGGGACAGGGCCCATCAGCCCCAGCATTTT
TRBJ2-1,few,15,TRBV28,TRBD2,CASSIGLAGVDEQFF,TGTGCCAGCAGTATAGGACTAGCGGGAGTGGATGAGCAGTTCTTC
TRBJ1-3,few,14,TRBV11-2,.,CASSLSGTGNTIYF,TGTGCCAGCAGCTTATCAGGGACTGGAAACACCATATATTTT
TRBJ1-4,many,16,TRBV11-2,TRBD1,CASSFTGVATNEKLFF,TGTGCCAGCAGCTTCACAGGGGTTGCAACTAATGAAAAACTGTTTTTT
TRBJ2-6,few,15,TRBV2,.,CASSGQVGGANVLTF,TGTGCCAGCAGTGGACAGGTCGGTGGGGCCAACGTCCTGACTTTC